This T cell receptor beta chain emerged from a study of cytomegalovirus exposure and HLA in healthy donors. Across the study: The use of the same platform for the roughly 120 validation repertoires and the 550 to 700 first-cohort repertoires was reported by a later analysis. Study-level results: Later, an analysis found that TCR clusters from the first cohort tended to co-occur in the 90 to 150 validation repertoires. Despite most TCR sequences being rare, some public TCRs occurred in many donors.

Germline V gene data show CDR1 as MNHEY and CDR2 as SVGAGI. V gave up 5 bases and J gave up 6 bases; unmatched junction bases: 8. CDR3 length equals 15 residues. Details on this clone: Antigen: not known.

Generated by immunoSEQ multiplex PCR, the TCRdb table keeps only in-frame clones and is missing some. The table includes 150,000 to 250,000 clones, 84% detected once. The approximately 120-subject validation cohort, separate from the approximately 670-subject first cohort, included the donors. Source material: PBMCs. The sequence was collected from a woman aged 25 to 39 in good health and CMV-seropositive. The chain has TRBV6-5 and TRBJ2-1; 9 positions agree with TRBD2. This chain's CDR3 is CASSRGGRVSNEQFF. The CDR3 DNA reads TGTGCCAGCAGTAGGGGCGGGAGGGTTAGCAATGAGCAGTTCTTC.